This entry lists 2 T cell receptor beta chains sequenced from one sample in a study of glioma-infiltrating T cells. Amplification of TCR alpha and beta CDR3 regions from RNA used iRepertoire nested multiplex PCR. In TCRdb, the multiplex PCR reads were re-called with MiXCR into one record per CDR3 protein. Found here are 400,000 or so distinct CDR3 sequences, about 40% of them singletons; the top ten hold around 12%. Sequencing was performed on glioma tissue, nonneoplastic brain tissue, or PBMCs (not recorded which). Receptors originate from a human donor with low-grade glioma or glioblastoma, undergoing nonglioma brain surgery, or in good health (not recorded which).

Concerning this clonotype itself: At one boundary the junction diverges from the germline segment, which might be a read error. The chain combines TRBV6-1 with TRBJ1-4; D perhaps matches TRBD1 (5 bases). The CDR3 contains 14 residues. Germline CDR1 is MNHNS and CDR2 is SASEGT. The CDR3 is CASQFRASNEKPFF. As DNA, the CDR3 is TGTGCCAGCCAATTCAGGGCTTCTAATGAAAAACCGTTTTTT.

This clonotype turned up a few times. J is TRBJ2-6 and V is TRBV4-1; TRBD2 matches at 8 bases. V lost 0 bases to trimming and J lost 0 bases; unmatched junction nucleotides: 7. The CDR3 is made up of 19 amino acids. Germline loops: CDR1 MGHRA, CDR2 YSYEKL. The CDR3 DNA follows: TGCGCCAGCAGCCAAGATCGGGGGGGTCCCTTCTCTGGGGCCAACGTCCTGACTTTC. Translated: CASSQDRGGPFSGANVLTF.